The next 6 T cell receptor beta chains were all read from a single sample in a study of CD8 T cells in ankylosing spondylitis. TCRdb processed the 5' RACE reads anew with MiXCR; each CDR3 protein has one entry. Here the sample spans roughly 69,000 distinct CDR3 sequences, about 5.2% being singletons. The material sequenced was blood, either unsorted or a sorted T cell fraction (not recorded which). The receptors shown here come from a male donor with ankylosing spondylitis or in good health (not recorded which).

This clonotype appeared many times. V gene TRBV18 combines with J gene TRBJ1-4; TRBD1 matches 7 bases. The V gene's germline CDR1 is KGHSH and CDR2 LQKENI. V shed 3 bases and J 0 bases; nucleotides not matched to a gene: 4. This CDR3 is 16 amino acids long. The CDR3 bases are TGTGCCAGCTCACCGCTGGACAGGACAACTAATGAAAAACTGTTTTTT. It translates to CASSPLDRTTNEKLFF.

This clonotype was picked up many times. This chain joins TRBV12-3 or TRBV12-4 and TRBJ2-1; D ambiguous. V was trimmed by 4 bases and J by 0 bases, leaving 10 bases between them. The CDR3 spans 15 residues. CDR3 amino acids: CASSSIKSSYNEQFF. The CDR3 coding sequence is TGTGCCAGCAGTTCAATTAAGAGCTCCTACAATGAGCAGTTCTTC.

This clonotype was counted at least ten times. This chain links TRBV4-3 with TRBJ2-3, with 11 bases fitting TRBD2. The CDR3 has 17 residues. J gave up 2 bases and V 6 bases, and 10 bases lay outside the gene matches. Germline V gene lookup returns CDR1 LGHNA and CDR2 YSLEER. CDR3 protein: CASSHLAGGVSTDTQYF. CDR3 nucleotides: TGCGCCAGCAGTCATCTAGCGGGGGGTGTGTCCACAGATACGCAGTATTTT.

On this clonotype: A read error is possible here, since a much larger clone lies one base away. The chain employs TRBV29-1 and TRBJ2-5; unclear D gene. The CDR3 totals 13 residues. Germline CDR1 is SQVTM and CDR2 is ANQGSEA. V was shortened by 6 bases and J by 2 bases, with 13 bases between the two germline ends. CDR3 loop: CSVPKALQETQYF. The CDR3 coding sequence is TGCAGCGTGCCCAAGGCCTTACAAGAGACCCAGTACTTC.

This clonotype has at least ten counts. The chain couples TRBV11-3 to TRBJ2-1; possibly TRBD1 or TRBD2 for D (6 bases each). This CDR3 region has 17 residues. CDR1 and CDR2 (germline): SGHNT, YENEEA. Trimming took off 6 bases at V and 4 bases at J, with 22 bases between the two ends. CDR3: CASSTGLGGPIYNEQFF. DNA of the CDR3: TGTGCCAGCAGTACAGGGTTGGGGGGTCCAATTTACAATGAGCAGTTCTTC.

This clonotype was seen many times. The CDR3 sequence is CAISEEAGRNSPLHF. DNA for the CDR3: TGTGCCATCAGTGAGGAAGCAGGGCGGAATTCACCCCTCCACTTT. The V and J genes are TRBV10-3 and TRBJ1-6, with D maybe TRBD1 (5 bases). V was shortened by 2 bases and J by 7 bases, with 12 bases between the two germline ends. The germline gives CDR1 ENHRY, CDR2 SYGVKD. The CDR3 consists of 15 residues.